The 9 T cell receptor beta chains below come from one sample, sequenced in a study of T cell clonality in common variable immunodeficiency. No antigens are known for them. Study-wide points: Reportedly, TCR beta sequences from common variable immunodeficiency showed fewer deletions and N-nucleotide insertions.

The table came from immunoSEQ multiplex PCR; TCRdb's copy has only in-frame clones and leaves some out. The sample shows some 19,000 clones, none of them appearing just once. Sequencing was performed on peripheral blood mononuclear cells. Source of these receptors: a human donor with common variable immunodeficiency.

In this sample, this clone turned up a few times. The DNA ends 3 residues before the CDR3 does, and the rest of the CDR3 is filled in from the germline J gene. The chain uses TRBV7-2 and TRBJ2-7, with 8 bases aligning to TRBD2. The germline gives CDR1 SGHTA, CDR2 FQGNSA. The CDR3 length is 15 residues. The junction had 3 bases not matched to a gene; V was cut back by 1 base and J by 1 base. The sequenced part of the CDR3 DNA is TGTGCCAGCAGCTTAGGATCTAGCGGGTCCTACGAG. It specifies CASSLGSSGSYE. The whole CDR3 reads CASSLGSSGSYEQYF.

Points on this clone: The read terminates 3 residues before the CDR3 end, so the remaining end is supplied by the germline J gene. The genes are TRBV7-3 and TRBJ2-7, with 7 positions matching TRBD2. CDR1 SGHTA and CDR2 FQGTGA come from the germline V gene. After removal of 3 bases from V and 6 bases from J, the junction contained 5 bases not matched to a gene. This CDR3 region has 13 residues. The CDR3: CASSFSWTSEQYF. The part of the CDR3 DNA that was read is TGTGCCAGCAGCTTCAGTTGGACTAGCGAG. The full variable domain, in which reference TRBV7-3 and TRBJ2-7 provide the parts outside the CDR3, is GAGVSQTPSNKVTEKGKYVELRCDPISGHTALYWYRQSLGQGPEFLIYFQGTGAADDSGLPNDRFFAVRPEGSVSTLKIQRTERGDSAVYLCASSFSWTSEQYFGPGTRLTVT.

This clone has at least ten counts. The observed sequence ends 3 residues before the CDR3 terminus, with the missing tail filled in from the germline J gene. The V and J genes are TRBV4-1 and TRBJ2-1; maybe TRBD1 (5 bases). From germline, CDR1 is MGHRA and CDR2 YSYEKL. The germline V and J ends were trimmed by 1 base and 5 bases, with 12 bases remaining between them. The CDR3 is 15 residues long. The CDR3 here is CASSQVLQANNEQFF. The covered CDR3 bases are TGCGCCAGCAGCCAAGTATTACAGGCGAACAATGAG.

This clone is large in the sample. The CDR3 is cut off 3 residues early in the read; its end comes from the germline J gene. The chain links TRBV19 to TRBJ2-5, with 9 bases matching TRBD2. This CDR3 contains 15 residues. V shed 6 bases, J shed 0 bases, and the junction held 5 bases outside the gene matches. The germline V gene has CDR1 LNHDA and CDR2 SQIVND (reference sequence). The CDR3 sequence is CASRETSGYQETQYF. The covered CDR3 bases are TGTGCCAGTAGGGAGACTAGCGGATACCAAGAGACC.

The CDR3 bases that were read are TGCAGTGCTATTCCTTGGACTAGCGGCTCCTACGAG. This sequence encodes CSAIPWTSGSYE. The complete CDR3 protein is CSAIPWTSGSYEQYF. J is TRBJ2-7 and V is TRBV20-1, with 10 bases fitting TRBD2. With the read ending 3 residues before the CDR3 end, the germline J gene is used to fill in that end. Germline V lookup: CDR1 DFQATT, CDR2 SNEGSKA (reference sequence). The junction had 6 bases not matched to a gene; V was cut back by 4 bases and J by 0 bases. The CDR3 contains 15 residues.

This clone has a count of ten or more. The CDR3 extends 3 residues past the end of the read, so its final part is completed from the germline J gene. J is TRBJ2-3 and V is TRBV29-1; 11 bases are a match to TRBD2. The CDR3 runs 13 residues. Looked up from germline, CDR1 is SQVTM and CDR2 is ANQGSEA. The sequenced part of the CDR3 DNA is TGCAGCGTTGTTAGCGGGGGGGTGGAGACG. It encodes CSVVSGGVET. The CDR3, in full, reads CSVVSGGVETQYF.

This clone was found many times. From the germline J gene comes the end of the CDR3, since the read stops 3 residues before it. The rearrangement links TRBV9 to TRBJ1-2; TRBD1 agrees at 7 bases. V gave up 2 bases and J gave up 2 bases; unmatched junction bases: 3. Per germline, CDR1 SGDLS and CDR2 YYNGEE. The CDR3 covers 14 residues. The part of the CDR3 DNA that was read is TGTGCCAGCAGCGTCACAGGGGCAAACTATGGC. Its protein product is CASSVTGANYG. The CDR3 in full is CASSVTGANYGYTF.

This clone was counted at least ten times. The CDR3 extends 3 residues past the end of the read, so its final part is completed from the germline J gene. The chain is built from TRBV20-1 and TRBJ1-6; D call uncertain. Trimming left V 4 bases short and J 10 bases short, with 17 bases between. This CDR3 is 14 amino acids long. CDR1 is DFQATT and CDR2 is SNEGSKA in the germline V gene (reference sequence). The CDR3: CSATQVGYLSPLHF. The CDR3 DNA, read in part, is TGCAGTGCTACCCAAGTAGGGTATCTATCACCC.

This clone was recorded a few times. The observed sequence ends 3 residues before the CDR3 terminus, with the missing tail filled in from the germline J gene. The chain couples TRBV30 to TRBJ2-1; D gene unclear. Germline CDR1 GTSNPN, CDR2 SVGIG (reference sequence). The CDR3 consists of 15 residues. Between the trimmed V and J ends, which lost 0 bases and 5 bases, there was a span of 14 bases. The CDR3 DNA, read in part, is TGTGCCTGGAGTGTCGGGTATGTTCTGAACAATGAG. This gives the protein CAWSVGYVLNNE. The complete CDR3 protein is CAWSVGYVLNNEQFF.